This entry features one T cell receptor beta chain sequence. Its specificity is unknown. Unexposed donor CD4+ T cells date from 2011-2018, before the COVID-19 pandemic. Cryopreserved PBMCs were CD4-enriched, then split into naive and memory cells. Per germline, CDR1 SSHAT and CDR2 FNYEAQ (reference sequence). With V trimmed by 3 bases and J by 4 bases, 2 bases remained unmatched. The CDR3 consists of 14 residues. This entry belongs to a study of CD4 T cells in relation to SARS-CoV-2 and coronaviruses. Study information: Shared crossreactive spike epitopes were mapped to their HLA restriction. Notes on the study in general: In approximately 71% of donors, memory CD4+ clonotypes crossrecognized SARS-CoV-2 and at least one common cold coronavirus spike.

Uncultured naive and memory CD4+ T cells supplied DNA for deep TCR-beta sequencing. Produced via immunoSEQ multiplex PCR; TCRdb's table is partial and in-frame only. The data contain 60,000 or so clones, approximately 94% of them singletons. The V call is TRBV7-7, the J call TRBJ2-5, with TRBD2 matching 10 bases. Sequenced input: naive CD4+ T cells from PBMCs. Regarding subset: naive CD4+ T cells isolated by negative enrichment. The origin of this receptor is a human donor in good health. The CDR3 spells CASSFSGRRETQYF. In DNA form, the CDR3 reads TGTGCCAGCAGCTTTAGCGGGAGGAGAGAGACCCAGTACTTC. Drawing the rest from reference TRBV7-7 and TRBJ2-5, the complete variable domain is GAGVSQSPRYKVTKRGQDVTLRCDPISSHATLYWYQQALGQGPEFLTYFNYEAQPDKSGLPSDRFSAERPEGSISTLTIQRTEQRDSAMYRCASSFSGRRETQYFGPGTRLLVL.